This T cell receptor (beta chain) was sequenced during a study of shared clonotypes between healthy human individuals. From germline, CDR1 is SEHNR and CDR2 FQNEAQ (reference sequence). There are 14 residues in the CDR3. Trimming removed 5 bases at V and 5 bases at J, with 15 bases between. Positive CCR7 selection of CD45RO-negative cells yielded the naive CD8 cells, and terminally differentiated effector memory CD45RA+ cells were excluded. This clone occurred once. TCRdb's copy holds only in-frame clones and misses some; the assay was immunoSEQ multiplex PCR. The table shows 2 million to 2.5 million clones, with more than 85% occurring only once.

The sample was naive CD8+ T cells from PBMCs. The chain links TRBV7-9 to TRBJ1-1, with no clear D. This sequence originates from a man aged 18 to 29 in good health. Some clones in this sample may be carry-over from other donors' samples. The CDR3 sequence is CASSPPYVGTEAFF. CDR3 nucleotide sequence: TGTGCCAGCAGCCCCCCTTACGTAGGGACTGAAGCTTTCTTT. The full variable domain, completed using reference TRBV7-9 and TRBJ1-1, is DTGVSQNPRHKITKRGQNVTFRCDPISEHNRLYWYRQTLGQGPEFLTYFQNEAQLEKSRLLSDRFSAERPKGSFSTLEIQRTEQGDSAMYLCASSPPYVGTEAFFGQGTRLTVV.